This T cell receptor beta chain was recorded in a study of response to subunit inactivated influenza vaccine. Study-wide results and limits: Authors suggested each seasonal flu vaccination may recruit only limited numbers of new T cells.

This CDR3 has 15 residues. Germline V gene data show CDR1 as KGHDR and CDR2 as SFDVKD. J was trimmed by 5 bases and V by 3 bases; bases with no gene match: 8. A word on this clonotype: Its antigen is unidentified.

TCRdb recomputed calls from the RT-PCR reads with MiXCR, one row per CDR3 protein. The sample carries 610,000 or so distinct CDR3 sequences, less than 15% recorded once. Sequencing used PBMCs from blood, obtained 11 to 12 days after vaccination. This chain links TRBV24-1 with TRBJ2-5; 7 positions match TRBD2. The clonotype originates from a man aged 45-65 years who received an inactivated influenza vaccine. As DNA, the CDR3 is TGTGCCACCAGTGATGTCTTTTCGGGAGGCGAGACCCAGTACTTC. Translated: CATSDVFSGGETQYF.